This T cell receptor beta chain was found in a study of T cell responses to AZD1222 COVID-19 vaccine. V was clipped by 5 bases and J by 4 bases, with 11 bases between them. This CDR3 comprises 13 residues. Some clones are missing from TCRdb's copy, which holds only in-frame ones; the method was immunoSEQ multiplex PCR. Altogether around 260,000 clones are present, just over 90% being singletons, with the ten largest covering less than 0.65%. Study observations and caveats: The span of vaccine-associated CD4 TCRs extended across spike, with dominance at 160-218 and 743-854. Per reports, nearly half of all spike-specific TCRs target regions that are unmutated in variants. The sample set comprised mostly white British donors with more females, and clonal diversity was possibly underestimated.

Turning to this clone: Antigen unknown.

The input for sequencing was peripheral blood, taken on day 0 of AZD1222 vaccination. The chain couples TRBV12-3 or TRBV12-4 to TRBJ1-1, with a weak D call TRBD1 (5 bases). The receptor was isolated from an adult in good health. The DNA for the CDR3 is TGTGCCAGCAGTCCCGGGACGTTCACTGAAGCTTTCTTT. This translates into CASSPGTFTEAFF.